The sequence of this TCR beta chain was determined in a study of CD8 T cells in Susac syndrome. The V gene lost 0 bases and the J gene lost 6 bases, with 10 bases spanning the gap. The CDR3 has 14 amino acids. Germline loops: CDR1 SGHTS, CDR2 YDEGEE. RNA totalling about 0.5 to 1 ug underwent reverse transcription with random hexamers. Using its own MiXCR run on the immunoSEQ multiplex PCR reads, TCRdb lists one record per CDR3 protein. The sample carries more than 95,000 distinct CDR3 sequences, about 94% recorded once. The V gene is TRBV5-8, the J gene TRBJ1-5; D gene ambiguous. What was sequenced was CD4+ T cells from PBMCs. The clonotype was recovered from a human donor in good health. The CDR3, as DNA: TGTGCCAGCAGCTTGGAAGTTTCTGGTCAGCCCCAGCATTTT. Its protein product is CASSLEVSGQPQHF.